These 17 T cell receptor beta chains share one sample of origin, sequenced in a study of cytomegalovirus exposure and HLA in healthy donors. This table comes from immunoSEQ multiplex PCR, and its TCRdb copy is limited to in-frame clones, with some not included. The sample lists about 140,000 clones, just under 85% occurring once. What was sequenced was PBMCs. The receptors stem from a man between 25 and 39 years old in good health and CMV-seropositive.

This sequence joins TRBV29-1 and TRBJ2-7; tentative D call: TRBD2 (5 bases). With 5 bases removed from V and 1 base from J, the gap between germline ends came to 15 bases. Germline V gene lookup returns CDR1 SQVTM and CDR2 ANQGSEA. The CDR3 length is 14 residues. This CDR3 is CSVTPSPGSYEQYF. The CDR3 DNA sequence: TGCAGCGTTACTCCTAGTCCGGGATCCTACGAGCAGTACTTC.

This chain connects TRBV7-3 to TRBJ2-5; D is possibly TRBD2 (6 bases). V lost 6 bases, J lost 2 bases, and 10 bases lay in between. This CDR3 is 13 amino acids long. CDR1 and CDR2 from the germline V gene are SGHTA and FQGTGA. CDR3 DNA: TGTGCCAGCAGTTCGGGGGTGCAAGAGACCCAGTACTTC. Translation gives CASSSGVQETQYF.

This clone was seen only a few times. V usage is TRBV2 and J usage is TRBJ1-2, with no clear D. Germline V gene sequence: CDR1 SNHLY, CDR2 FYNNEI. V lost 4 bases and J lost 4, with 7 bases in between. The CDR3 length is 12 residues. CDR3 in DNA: TGTGCCAGCAGTGGCGGCAGCTATGGCTACACCTTC. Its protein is CASSGGSYGYTF.

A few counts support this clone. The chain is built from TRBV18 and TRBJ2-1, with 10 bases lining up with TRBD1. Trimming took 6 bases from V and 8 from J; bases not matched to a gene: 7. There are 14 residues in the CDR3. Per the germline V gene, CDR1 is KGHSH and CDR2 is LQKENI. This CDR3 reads CASSEGQGWYEQFF. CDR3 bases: TGTGCCAGCTCTGAGGGACAGGGGTGGTATGAGCAGTTCTTC.

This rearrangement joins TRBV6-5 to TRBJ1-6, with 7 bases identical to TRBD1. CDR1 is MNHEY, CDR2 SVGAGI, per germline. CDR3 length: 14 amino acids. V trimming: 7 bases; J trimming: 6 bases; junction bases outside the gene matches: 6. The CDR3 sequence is CASNPRGSNSPLHF. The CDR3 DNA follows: TGTGCCAGCAACCCCAGGGGGTCTAATTCACCCCTCCACTTT.

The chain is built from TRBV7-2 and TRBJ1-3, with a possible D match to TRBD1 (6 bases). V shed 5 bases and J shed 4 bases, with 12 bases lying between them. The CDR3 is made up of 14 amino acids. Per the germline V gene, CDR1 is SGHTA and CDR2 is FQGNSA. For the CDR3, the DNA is TGTGCCAGCAGCCTACAGGGCACGGGAAACACCATATATTTT. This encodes CASSLQGTGNTIYF.

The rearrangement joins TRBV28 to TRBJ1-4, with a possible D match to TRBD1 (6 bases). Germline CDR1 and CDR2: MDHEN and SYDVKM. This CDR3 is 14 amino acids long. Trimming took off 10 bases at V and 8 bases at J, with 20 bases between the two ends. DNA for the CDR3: TGTGCCACAGGACAGAGAGGGGTACGGGAAAAACTGTTTTTT. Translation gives CATGQRGVREKLFF.

CDR3 in DNA: TGCAGCGTGGGGGGGGGAAGGGTCGAGAAATTCTACAATGAGCAGTTCTTC. Its translation: CSVGGGRVEKFYNEQFF. The chain joins TRBV29-1 to TRBJ2-1; the match to TRBD2 covers 7 bases. The CDR3 has 17 amino acids. J lost 3 bases, V lost 6 bases, and 17 bases had no gene match. The germline V gene encodes CDR1 SQVTM and CDR2 ANQGSEA.

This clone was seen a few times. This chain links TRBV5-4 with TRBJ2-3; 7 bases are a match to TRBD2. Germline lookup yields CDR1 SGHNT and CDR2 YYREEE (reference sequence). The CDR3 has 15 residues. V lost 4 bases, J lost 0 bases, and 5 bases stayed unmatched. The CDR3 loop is CASSPYSGSTDTQYF. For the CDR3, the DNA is TGTGCCAGCAGCCCCTATAGCGGGAGCACAGATACGCAGTATTTT.

The CDR3 is CASSTDRLGSGNTIYF. CDR3 nucleotide sequence: TGTGCCAGCAGCACGGACAGGCTGGGGTCTGGAAACACCATATATTTT. V is TRBV7-8 and J is TRBJ1-3, with TRBD1 identical over 7 bases. This CDR3 contains 16 residues. Losses at the gene ends were 5 bases for V and 1 base for J; bases not matched to a gene: 8. CDR1 is SGHVS, CDR2 FQNEAQ, per germline.

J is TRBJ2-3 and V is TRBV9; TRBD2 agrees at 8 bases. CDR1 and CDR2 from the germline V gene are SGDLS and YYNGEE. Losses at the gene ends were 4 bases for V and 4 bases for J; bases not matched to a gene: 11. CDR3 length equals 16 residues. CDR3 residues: CASSSPGTSLADTQYF. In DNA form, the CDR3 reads TGTGCCAGCAGCTCTCCCGGGACTAGTTTGGCAGATACGCAGTATTTT.

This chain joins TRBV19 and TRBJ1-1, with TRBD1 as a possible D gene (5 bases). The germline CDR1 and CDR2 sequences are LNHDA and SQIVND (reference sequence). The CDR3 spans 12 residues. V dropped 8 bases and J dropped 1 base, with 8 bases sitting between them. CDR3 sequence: CASVRENTEAFF. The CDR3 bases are TGTGCCAGTGTCAGGGAGAACACTGAAGCTTTCTTT.

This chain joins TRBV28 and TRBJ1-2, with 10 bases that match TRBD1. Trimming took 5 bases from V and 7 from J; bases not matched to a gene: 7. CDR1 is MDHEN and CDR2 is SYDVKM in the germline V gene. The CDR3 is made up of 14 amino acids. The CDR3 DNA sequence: TGTGCCAGCAGTAGACAGGGGGCGCGGGGTGGCTACACCTTC. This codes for CASSRQGARGGYTF.

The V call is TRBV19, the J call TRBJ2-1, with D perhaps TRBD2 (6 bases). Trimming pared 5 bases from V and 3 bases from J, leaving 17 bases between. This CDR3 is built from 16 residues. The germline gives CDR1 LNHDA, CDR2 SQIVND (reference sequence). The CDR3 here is CASSDSGSSGYNEQFF. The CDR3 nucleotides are TGTGCCAGTAGTGATTCTGGGAGTAGCGGCTACAATGAGCAGTTCTTC.

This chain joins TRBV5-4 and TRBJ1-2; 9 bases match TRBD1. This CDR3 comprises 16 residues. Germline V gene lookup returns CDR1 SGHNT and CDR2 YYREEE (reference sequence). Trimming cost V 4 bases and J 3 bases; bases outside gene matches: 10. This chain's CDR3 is CASSPVPTGGDYGYTF. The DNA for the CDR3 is TGTGCCAGCAGCCCAGTCCCGACAGGGGGAGACTATGGCTACACCTTC.

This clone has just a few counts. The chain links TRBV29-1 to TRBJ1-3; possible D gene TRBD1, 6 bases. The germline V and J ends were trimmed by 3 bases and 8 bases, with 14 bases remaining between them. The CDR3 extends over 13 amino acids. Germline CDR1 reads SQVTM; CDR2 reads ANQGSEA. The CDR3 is CSVDEGGLDTIYF. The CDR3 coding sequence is TGCAGCGTTGATGAGGGGGGGCTGGACACCATATATTTT.

The CDR3, as DNA: TGTGCCAGCAGCTTGGGGCAGAGCACAGATACGCAGTATTTT. It translates to CASSLGQSTDTQYF. The chain has TRBV5-8 and TRBJ2-3, with D hard to call. The CDR3 covers 14 residues. Germline loops: CDR1 SGHTS, CDR2 YDEGEE. Deletions cut 0 bases from V and 0 bases from J, with 5 bases between.